This TCR beta chain was recorded in a study of blood T cell repertoires in COVID-19. For the study at large: Acute-phase and convalescent COVID-19 samples originated in the United States, Italy and Spain. In each case, the material was cDNA or gDNA derived from T cells, B-cell-depleted T cells, or PBMCs.

Looked up from germline, CDR1 is SGHTA and CDR2 is FQGNSA. This CDR3 is built from 17 residues. The V end was cut by 1 base, the J end by 1 base, with 13 bases between. Seattle's enrolled individuals joined amid active infection and were then monitored longitudinally. Per the original methods: Amplification of reference gene primers provided the estimated nucleated cell counts. Method: immunoSEQ multiplex PCR; TCRdb's copy keeps in-frame clones and lacks some. V and J calls and clone size are as listed in that table; D and trimming were resolved from the DNA. There are some 270,000 clones in the sample; 85% to 90% occur only once, and 2.1% lies in the top ten.

The chain carries TRBV7-2 and TRBJ1-4; D unclear. The sample consisted of peripheral blood. The sequence was obtained from a woman aged 55-70 years with COVID-19, enrolled during active disease. DNA of the CDR3: TGTGCCAGCAGCTTAGACGCTAGGCGGGGAACTAATGAAAAACTGTTTTTT. Amino acid sequence: CASSLDARRGTNEKLFF.